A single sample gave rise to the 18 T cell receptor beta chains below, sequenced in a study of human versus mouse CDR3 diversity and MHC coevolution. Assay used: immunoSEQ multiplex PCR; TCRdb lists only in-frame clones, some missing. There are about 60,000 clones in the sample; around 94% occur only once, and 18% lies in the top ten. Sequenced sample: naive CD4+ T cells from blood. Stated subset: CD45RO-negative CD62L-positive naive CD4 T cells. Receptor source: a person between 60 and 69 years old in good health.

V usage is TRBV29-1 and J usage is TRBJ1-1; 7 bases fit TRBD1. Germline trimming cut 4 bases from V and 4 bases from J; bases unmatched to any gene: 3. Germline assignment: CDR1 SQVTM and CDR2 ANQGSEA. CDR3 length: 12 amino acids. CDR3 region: CSVATGVTEAFF. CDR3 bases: TGCAGCGTTGCTACAGGGGTCACTGAAGCTTTCTTT.

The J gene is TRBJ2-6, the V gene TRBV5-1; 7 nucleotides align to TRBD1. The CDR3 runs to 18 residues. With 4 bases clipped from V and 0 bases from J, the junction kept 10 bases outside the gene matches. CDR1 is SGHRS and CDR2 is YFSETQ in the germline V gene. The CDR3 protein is CASSLPGQPNSGANVLTF. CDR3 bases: TGCGCCAGCAGCCTCCCGGGACAGCCAAACTCTGGGGCCAACGTCCTGACTTTC.

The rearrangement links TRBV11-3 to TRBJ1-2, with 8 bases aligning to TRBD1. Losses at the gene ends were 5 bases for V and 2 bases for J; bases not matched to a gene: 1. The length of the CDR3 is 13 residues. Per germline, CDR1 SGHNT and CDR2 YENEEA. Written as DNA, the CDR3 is TGTGCCAGCAGCCGACAGGGGAACTATGGCTACACCTTC. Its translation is CASSRQGNYGYTF. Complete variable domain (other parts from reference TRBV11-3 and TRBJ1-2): EAGVVQSPRYKIIEKKQPVAFWCNPISGHNTLYWYLQNLGQGPELLIRYENEEAVDDSQLPKDRFSAERLKGVDSTLKIQPAELGDSAVYLCASSRQGNYGYTFGSGTRLTVV.

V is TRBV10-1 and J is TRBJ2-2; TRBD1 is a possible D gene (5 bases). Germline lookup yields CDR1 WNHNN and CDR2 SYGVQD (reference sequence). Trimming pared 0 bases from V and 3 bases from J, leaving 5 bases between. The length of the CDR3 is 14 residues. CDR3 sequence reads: CASSESGDTGELFF. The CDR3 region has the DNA TGCGCCAGCAGTGAGTCAGGGGACACCGGGGAGCTGTTTTTT.

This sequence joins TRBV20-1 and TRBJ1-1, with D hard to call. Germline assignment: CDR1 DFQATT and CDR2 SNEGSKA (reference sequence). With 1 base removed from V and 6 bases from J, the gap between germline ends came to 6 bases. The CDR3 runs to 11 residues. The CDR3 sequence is CSARGQAEAFF. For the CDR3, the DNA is TGCAGTGCTAGAGGTCAGGCTGAAGCTTTCTTT.

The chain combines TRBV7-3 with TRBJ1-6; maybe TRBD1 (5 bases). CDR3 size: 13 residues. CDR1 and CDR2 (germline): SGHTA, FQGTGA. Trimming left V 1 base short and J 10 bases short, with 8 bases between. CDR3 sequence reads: CASSLRQGSPLHF. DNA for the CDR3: TGTGCCAGCAGCTTAAGGCAGGGCTCACCCCTCCACTTT.

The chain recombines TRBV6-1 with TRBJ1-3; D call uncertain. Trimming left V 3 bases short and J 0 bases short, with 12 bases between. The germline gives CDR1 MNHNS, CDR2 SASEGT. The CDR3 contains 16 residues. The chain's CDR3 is CASSDRQVISGNTIYF. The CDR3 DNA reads TGTGCCAGCAGTGATAGGCAGGTGATCTCTGGAAACACCATATATTTT.

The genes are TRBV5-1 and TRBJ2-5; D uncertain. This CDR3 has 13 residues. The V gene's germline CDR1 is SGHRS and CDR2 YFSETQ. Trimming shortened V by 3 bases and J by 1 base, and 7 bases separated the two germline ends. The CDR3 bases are TGCGCCAGCAGCTCTACGGGCCAAGAGACCCAGTACTTC. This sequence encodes CASSSTGQETQYF.

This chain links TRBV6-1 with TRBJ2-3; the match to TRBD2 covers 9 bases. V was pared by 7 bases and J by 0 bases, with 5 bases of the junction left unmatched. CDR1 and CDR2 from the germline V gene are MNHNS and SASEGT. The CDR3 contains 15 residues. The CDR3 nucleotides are TGTGCCAGCACCCCTAGCGGGGTAAGCACAGATACGCAGTATTTT. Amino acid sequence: CASTPSGVSTDTQYF.

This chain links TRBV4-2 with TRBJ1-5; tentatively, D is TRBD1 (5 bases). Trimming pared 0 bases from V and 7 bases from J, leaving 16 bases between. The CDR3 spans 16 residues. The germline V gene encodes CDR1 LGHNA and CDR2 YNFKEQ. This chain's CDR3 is CASSQDLGEGSQPQHF. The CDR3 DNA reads TGTGCCAGCAGCCAAGATTTAGGGGAAGGATCGCAGCCCCAGCATTTT.

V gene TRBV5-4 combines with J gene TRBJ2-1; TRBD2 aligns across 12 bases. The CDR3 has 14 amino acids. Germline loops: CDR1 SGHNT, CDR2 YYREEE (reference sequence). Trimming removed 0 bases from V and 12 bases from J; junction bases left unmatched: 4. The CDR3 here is CASSLETSGRRQFF. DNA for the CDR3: TGTGCCAGCAGCTTGGAGACTAGCGGGAGACGGCAGTTCTTC.

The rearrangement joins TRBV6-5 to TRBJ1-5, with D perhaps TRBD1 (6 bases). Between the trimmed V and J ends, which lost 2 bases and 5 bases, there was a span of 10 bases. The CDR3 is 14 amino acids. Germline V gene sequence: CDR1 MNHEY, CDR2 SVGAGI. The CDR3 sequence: CASSYAGAYQPQHF. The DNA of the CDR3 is TGTGCCAGCAGTTACGCGGGGGCCTATCAGCCCCAGCATTTT.

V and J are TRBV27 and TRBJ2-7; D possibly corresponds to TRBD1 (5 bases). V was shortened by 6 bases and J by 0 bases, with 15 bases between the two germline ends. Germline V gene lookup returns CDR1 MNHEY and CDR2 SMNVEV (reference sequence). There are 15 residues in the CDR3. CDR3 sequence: CASRQTVFSSYEQYF. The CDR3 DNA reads TGTGCCAGCAGGCAGACAGTATTTAGCTCCTACGAGCAGTACTTC.

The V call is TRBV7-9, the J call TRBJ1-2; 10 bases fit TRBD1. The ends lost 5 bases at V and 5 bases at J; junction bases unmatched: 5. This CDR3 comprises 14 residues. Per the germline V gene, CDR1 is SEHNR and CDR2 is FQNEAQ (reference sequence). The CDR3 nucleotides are TGTGCCAGCAGCCAGACAGGGGGCGGATATGGCTACACCTTC. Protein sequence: CASSQTGGGYGYTF.

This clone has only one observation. Here the CDR3 reads CATSSQPGRDRYEQYF. Written as DNA, the CDR3 is TGTGCCACCAGCAGCCAACCCGGGCGGGATCGCTACGAGCAGTACTTC. The chain has TRBV15 and TRBJ2-5; TRBD2 might be the D (6 bases). The DNA end favors TRBJ2-7, so the J call may be wrong. CDR1 is LNHNV and CDR2 is YYDKDF in the germline V gene (reference sequence). The CDR3 consists of 16 residues.

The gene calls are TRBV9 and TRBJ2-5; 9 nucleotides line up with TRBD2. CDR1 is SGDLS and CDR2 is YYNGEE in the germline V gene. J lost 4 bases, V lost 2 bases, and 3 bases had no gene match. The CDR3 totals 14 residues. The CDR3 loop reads CASSVNSGRETQYF. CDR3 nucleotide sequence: TGTGCCAGCAGCGTTAATAGCGGGAGAGAGACCCAGTACTTC.

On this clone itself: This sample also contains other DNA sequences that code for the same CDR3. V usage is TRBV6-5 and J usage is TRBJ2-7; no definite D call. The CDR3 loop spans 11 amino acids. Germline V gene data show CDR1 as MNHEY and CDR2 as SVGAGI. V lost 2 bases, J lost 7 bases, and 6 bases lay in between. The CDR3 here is CASSYQDEQYF. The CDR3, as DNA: TGTGCCAGCAGTTACCAGGATGAGCAGTACTTC.

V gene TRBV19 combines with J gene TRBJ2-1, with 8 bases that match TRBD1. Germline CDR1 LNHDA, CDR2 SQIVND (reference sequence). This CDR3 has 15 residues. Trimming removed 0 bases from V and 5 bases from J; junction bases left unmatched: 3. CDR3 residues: CASSIDRGQDNEQFF. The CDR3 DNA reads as TGTGCCAGTAGTATAGACAGGGGGCAGGACAATGAGCAGTTCTTC.